A single sample gave rise to the 24 T cell receptor beta chains below, sequenced in a study of cytomegalovirus exposure and HLA in healthy donors. The PCR had 60 Vbeta and 13 Jbeta primers. The table came from immunoSEQ multiplex PCR; TCRdb's copy has only in-frame clones and leaves some out. Among roughly 180,000 clones, approximately 88% were seen once, and the ten largest hold roughly 1%. The sequencing input was PBMCs. The receptors were sampled from a man younger than 40 in good health and CMV-seronegative.

The J gene is TRBJ2-3, the V gene TRBV14; 9 nucleotides agree with TRBD2. CDR3 size: 18 residues. Germline values: CDR1 SGHDN, CDR2 FVKESK. With 0 bases clipped from V and 2 bases from J, the junction kept 9 bases outside the gene matches. The CDR3 nucleotides read TGTGCCAGCAGCCAAGAGACTTTACTAGCGGGTATCACAGATACGCAGTATTTT. Encoded protein: CASSQETLLAGITDTQYF.

The table lists this clone with a count of one. The rearrangement joins TRBV11-1 to TRBJ1-6; perhaps TRBD1 as D (5 bases). The germline CDR1 and CDR2 sequences are SGHAT and FQDESV (reference sequence). The CDR3 length is 18 residues. The V end was cut by 3 bases, the J end by 4 bases, with 19 bases between. The CDR3 reads CASSFLSSTEGYNSPLHF. CDR3 sequence (DNA): TGTGCCAGCAGCTTCCTCTCATCGACAGAAGGATATAATTCACCCCTCCACTTT.

The chain is built from TRBV6-1 and TRBJ2-6; no clear D. From germline, CDR1 is MNHNS and CDR2 SASEGT. Trimming stripped 1 base from V and 0 bases from J, with 4 bases between. The CDR3 has 15 amino acids. DNA for the CDR3: TGTGCCAGCAGTGAAGGGAGCTCTGGGGCCAACGTCCTGACTTTC. This gives the protein CASSEGSSGANVLTF.

The chain couples TRBV6-5 to TRBJ1-1; 9 nucleotides agree with TRBD1. This CDR3 is 15 amino acids long. J gave up 4 bases and V 5 bases, and 8 bases lay outside the gene matches. Per germline, CDR1 MNHEY and CDR2 SVGAGI. Written as DNA, the CDR3 is TGTGCCAGCAGTCAGTCAACAGGGGGCGGCACTGAAGCTTTCTTT. Translation: CASSQSTGGGTEAFF.

The gene calls are TRBV27 and TRBJ2-7, with 9 bases lining up with TRBD2. The germline gives CDR1 MNHEY, CDR2 SMNVEV (reference sequence). This CDR3 has 15 amino acids. The V segment lost 4 bases and the J segment 3 bases; nucleotides outside the gene matches: 7. The CDR3 spells CASSSLAGVNYEQYF. CDR3 sequence (DNA): TGTGCCAGCAGTTCGTTAGCGGGAGTTAACTACGAGCAGTACTTC.

This clone was seen once. V gene TRBV19 combines with J gene TRBJ1-1; no definite D call. The CDR3 is 15 residues long. V shed 3 bases and J shed 3 bases, with 14 bases lying between them. From germline, CDR1 is LNHDA and CDR2 SQIVND (reference sequence). The DNA for the CDR3 is TGTGCCAGTAGTATTTTGTGGCCTGAAGACACTGAAGCTTTCTTT. Translated, it gives CASSILWPEDTEAFF.

The CDR3 loop reads CASNSLTGGLAYTGELFF. The CDR3 bases are TGCGCCAGCAACTCTCTGACAGGGGGCCTCGCTTACACCGGGGAGCTGTTTTTT. This sequence joins TRBV5-1 and TRBJ2-2, with TRBD1 identical over 10 bases. This CDR3 is built from 18 residues. The V and J ends lost 6 bases and 3 bases, in that order; junction bases with no gene match: 14. Germline-derived CDR1 and CDR2 are SGHRS and YFSETQ.

This clone was seen only once. The chain employs TRBV6-4 and TRBJ2-5; D call uncertain. The J call could be wrong; TRBJ2-7 is a better fit for the DNA end. Germline V gene data show CDR1 as MRHNA and CDR2 as SNTAGT. The CDR3 spans 15 residues. The CDR3 sequence is CASSDSGRPSYEQYF. In nucleotides, the CDR3 is TGTGCCAGCAGTGACTCTGGCAGGCCGTCCTACGAGCAGTACTTC.

This clone was found a few times. This chain uses TRBV5-1 with TRBJ2-7, with D perhaps TRBD2 (5 bases). V was clipped by 2 bases and J by 3 bases, with 6 bases between them. Per germline, CDR1 SGHRS and CDR2 YFSETQ. This CDR3 contains 12 residues. The CDR3 loop is CASSFGDYEQYF. The CDR3 nucleotides are TGCGCCAGCAGCTTCGGGGACTACGAGCAGTACTTC.

This clone has just a few counts. The chain couples TRBV15 to TRBJ2-3, with unresolved D. The ends were cut back, 6 bases at V and 5 bases at J, with 6 bases in the middle. CDR3 length equals 11 residues. The germline gives CDR1 LNHNV, CDR2 YYDKDF (reference sequence). The CDR3 here is CATSPRDTQYF. CDR3 bases: TGTGCCACCAGTCCCCGAGATACGCAGTATTTT.

This chain links TRBV7-9 with TRBJ1-3; no definite D call. V was pared by 5 bases and J by 6 bases, with 23 bases between. Germline CDR1 is SEHNR and CDR2 is FQNEAQ (reference sequence). CDR3 size: 17 residues. Here the CDR3 reads CASSPRGRQAKKNTIYF. CDR3 nucleotide sequence: TGTGCCAGCAGCCCCCGTGGGAGGCAGGCGAAAAAAAACACCATATATTTT.

The chain links TRBV29-1 to TRBJ2-2; TRBD1 is a possible D gene (6 bases). The length of the CDR3 is 14 residues. The germline gives CDR1 SQVTM, CDR2 ANQGSEA. V was shortened by 7 bases and J by 6 bases, with 18 bases between the two germline ends. CDR3 amino acids: CSAVYSQGAGELFF. The CDR3 nucleotides are TGCAGCGCGGTATATTCACAGGGAGCCGGGGAGCTGTTTTTT.

This clone has a handful of counts. The rearrangement links TRBV2 to TRBJ1-5; D gene unclear. The V gene lost 2 bases and the J gene lost 0 bases, with 5 bases spanning the gap. CDR1 is SNHLY, CDR2 FYNNEI, per germline. The length of the CDR3 is 14 residues. CDR3 in amino acids: CASSEFNSNQPQHF. As DNA, the CDR3 is TGTGCCAGCAGTGAATTTAATAGCAATCAGCCCCAGCATTTT.

V is TRBV9 and J is TRBJ2-1; 9 positions match TRBD2. The junction had 8 bases not matched to a gene; V was cut back by 0 bases and J by 7 bases. The V gene's germline CDR1 is SGDLS and CDR2 YYNGEE. This CDR3 contains 16 residues. Written as DNA, the CDR3 is TGTGCCAGCAGCGTAGGGGGACTAGCCGGGGCTAATGAGCAGTTCTTC. Protein: CASSVGGLAGANEQFF.

The V and J genes are TRBV30 and TRBJ1-5; TRBD1 matches at 7 bases. The CDR3 covers 14 residues. Germline V gives CDR1 GTSNPN, CDR2 SVGIG (reference sequence). Trimming at V came to 3 bases and at J to 1 base, leaving 3 bases not matched to a gene. In nucleotides, the CDR3 is TGTGCCTGGAGCCAGGGACAGAGCAATCAGCCCCAGCATTTT. The encoded protein is CAWSQGQSNQPQHF.

This chain connects TRBV7-9 to TRBJ2-2; D is uncertain. Germline CDR1 SEHNR, CDR2 FQNEAQ (reference sequence). This CDR3 contains 12 residues. Between the trimmed V and J ends, which lost 5 bases and 6 bases, there was a span of 7 bases. The CDR3: CASSSYPGELFF. CDR3 nucleotide sequence: TGTGCCAGCAGCAGCTACCCCGGGGAGCTGTTTTTT.

This rearrangement joins TRBV4-3 to TRBJ2-5; TRBD2 is a possible D gene (6 bases). Germline V lookup: CDR1 LGHNA, CDR2 YSLEER. There are 15 residues in the CDR3. Trimming removed 4 bases from V and 7 bases from J, with 19 bases in between. The DNA for the CDR3 is TGCGCCAGCAGCCTGGGGGGAGGTCAGGGAGGGACCCAGTACTTC. Translated, it gives CASSLGGGQGGTQYF.

This CDR3 is CASLGTSGREGTDTQYF. The CDR3 DNA reads TGTGCTAGTTTAGGGACTAGCGGGAGGGAAGGCACAGATACGCAGTATTTT. V usage is TRBV12-5 and J usage is TRBJ2-3, with 16 nucleotides matching TRBD2. There are 17 residues in the CDR3. The V segment lost 8 bases and the J segment 1 base; nucleotides outside the gene matches: 6. Per the germline V gene, CDR1 is LGHNT and CDR2 is FRNRAP.

The chain employs TRBV27 and TRBJ1-1; 10 bases are shared with TRBD1. This CDR3 spans 14 amino acids. J was trimmed by 2 bases and V by 6 bases; bases with no gene match: 3. Looked up from germline, CDR1 is MNHEY and CDR2 is SMNVEV (reference sequence). The DNA for the CDR3 is TGTGCCAGCAGACGACAGGGGGCCAACACTGAAGCTTTCTTT. It specifies CASRRQGANTEAFF.

The sample holds one count of this clone. V is TRBV5-1 and J is TRBJ2-1, with 12 positions matching TRBD2. CDR1 and CDR2 (germline): SGHRS, YFSETQ. The CDR3 length is 19 residues. V was pared by 0 bases and J by 4 bases, with 11 bases of the junction left unmatched. Here the CDR3 DNA reads TGCGCCAGCAGCTTGGGTCCCGTGACTAGCGGGAGTGAATACAATGAGCAGTTCTTC. It encodes CASSLGPVTSGSEYNEQFF. The complete variable domain, with remaining parts taken from reference TRBV5-1 and TRBJ2-1, reads KAGVTQTPRYLIKTRGQQVTLSCSPISGHRSVSWYQQTPGQGLQFLFEYFSETQRNKGNFPGRFSGRQFSNSRSEMNVSTLELGDSALYLCASSLGPVTSGSEYNEQFFGPGTRLTVL.

The chain joins TRBV5-1 to TRBJ2-7, with D tentatively TRBD2 (5 bases). This CDR3 has 14 amino acids. V gave up 7 bases and J gave up 0 bases, with 14 bases separating them. Germline CDR1 is SGHRS and CDR2 is YFSETQ. Here the CDR3 reads CASRGVTSSYEQYF. CDR3 coding DNA: TGCGCCAGCCGTGGAGTCACTAGCTCCTACGAGCAGTACTTC.

The V and J genes are TRBV5-1 and TRBJ1-2; D may be TRBD1 (6 bases). Germline loops: CDR1 SGHRS, CDR2 YFSETQ. The ends were cut back, 4 bases at V and 8 bases at J, with 15 bases in the middle. CDR3 length: 13 amino acids. As DNA, the CDR3 is TGCGCCAGCAGCGGGGACAACTCAGGCGGCTACACCTTC. Translating gives CASSGDNSGGYTF. Full variable domain (rest looked up from reference TRBV5-1 and TRBJ1-2): KAGVTQTPRYLIKTRGQQVTLSCSPISGHRSVSWYQQTPGQGLQFLFEYFSETQRNKGNFPGRFSGRQFSNSRSEMNVSTLELGDSALYLCASSGDNSGGYTFGSGTRLTVV.

The gene calls are TRBV6-5 and TRBJ2-7; 9 bases are shared with TRBD1. V trimming: 0 bases; J trimming: 3 bases; junction bases outside the gene matches: 6. This CDR3 contains 16 residues. From germline, CDR1 is MNHEY and CDR2 SVGAGI. The CDR3 spells CASSYSTPGQGYEQYF. In nucleotides, the CDR3 is TGTGCCAGCAGTTACTCCACTCCGGGACAGGGCTACGAGCAGTACTTC.

The chain uses TRBV4-2 and TRBJ2-1; 7 bases fit TRBD2. The CDR3 sequence is 14 residues long. V lost 6 bases and J lost 7; bases outside the gene matches: 9. Germline V gene sequence: CDR1 LGHNA, CDR2 YNFKEQ. The CDR3 region is CASRGRETWNEQFF. Written as DNA, the CDR3 is TGTGCCAGCAGGGGGCGGGAGACTTGGAATGAGCAGTTCTTC.